This T cell receptor beta chain was captured by sequencing in a study of metastatic and nonmetastatic thyroid tumors. For the study at large: Comparison of repertoires was carried out across blood and tumor or nodule tissue from malignant and benign thyroid patients.

The sample holds many counts of this clone. Its antigen remains unknown. CDR1 is MNHNS and CDR2 is SASEGT in the germline V gene. Trimming took off 5 bases at V and 1 base at J, with 8 bases between the two ends. CDR3 length equals 13 residues. In the original analysis: Between-group CDR3 differences, defined by clinicopathological status, yielded a distant-metastasis classifier for papillary thyroid cancer. TCRdb used MiXCR to call clones anew from the PCR reads. For this entry, the V and J calls and clone size follow TCRdb and not the study's own pipeline. This sample yields approximately 20,000 clones, of which about 25% are seen a single time; about 3.5% belongs to the top ten. Patients had received no treatment of any kind before thyroid surgery. Study outcomes and limitations: Benign nodules reportedly had significantly lower TCR beta diversity than malignant thyroid tumors in blood and tumor.

The clonotype was recovered from a male donor with papillary thyroid cancer or a benign thyroid nodule (not recorded which). Some clones in this sample may be carry-over from other donors' samples. V is TRBV6-1 and J is TRBJ2-5, with D perhaps TRBD1 (5 bases). The sample taken for sequencing was blood. The CDR3 loop reads CASSKGAQETQYF. The DNA for the CDR3 is TGTGCCAGCAGTAAAGGGGCCCAAGAGACCCAGTACTTC.